The 29 T cell receptor beta chains below all came from one sample that was sequenced in a study of CD8 T cells in Susac syndrome. With random hexamers, about 0.5 to 1 ug RNA was reverse transcribed. TCRdb independently ran MiXCR on the immunoSEQ multiplex PCR reads; one entry per CDR3 protein. The sample contains 160,000 or so distinct CDR3 sequences, roughly 95% of which appear only once. Input material: CD4+ T cells from PBMCs. The source of these receptors is a human donor with multiple sclerosis.

The CDR3, as DNA: TGCAGTGGTATCGTAATACAAAAAGACTACGAGCAGTACTTC. Residues: CSGIVIQKDYEQYF. V is TRBV20-1 and J is TRBJ2-7, with no clear D. Deletions cut 7 bases from V and 3 bases from J, with 19 bases between. CDR1 and CDR2 (germline): DFQATT, SNEGSKA (reference sequence). This CDR3 has 14 amino acids.

The count of this clonotype is one. This sequence joins TRBV6-5 and TRBJ1-1; 7 bases agree with TRBD1. Losses at the gene ends were 6 bases for V and 0 bases for J; bases not matched to a gene: 7. CDR3 length: 15 residues. Germline-derived CDR1 and CDR2 are MNHEY and SVGAGI. CDR3 coding DNA: TGTGCCAGCAGCCTAATACAGGGGATGAACACTGAAGCTTTCTTT. It yields the protein CASSLIQGMNTEAFF.

The CDR3 sequence: CSVEEGLARGEQFF. CDR3 DNA: TGCAGCGTTGAAGAGGGACTAGCGAGGGGTGAGCAGTTCTTC. This rearrangement joins TRBV29-1 to TRBJ2-1; the match to TRBD2 covers 10 bases. CDR1 and CDR2 from the germline V gene are SQVTM and ANQGSEA. The CDR3 loop spans 14 amino acids. The junction had 5 bases not matched to a gene; V was cut back by 0 bases and J by 9 bases.

This clonotype was seen once. The chain links TRBV10-3 to TRBJ2-5, with 9 nucleotides matching TRBD1. Looked up from germline, CDR1 is ENHRY and CDR2 is SYGVKD. There are 14 residues in the CDR3. V dropped 7 bases and J dropped 3; count of bases not matched to a gene: 6. CDR3 bases: TGTGCCATCAACACACAGGGGGCTGAAGAGACCCAGTACTTC. Protein product: CAINTQGAEETQYF.

In its sample, this clonotype was seen a few times. The chain links TRBV28 to TRBJ1-1, with D unclear. Germline V lookup: CDR1 MDHEN, CDR2 SYDVKM. V lost 4 bases, J lost 5 bases, and 8 bases lay in between. The CDR3 loop spans 12 amino acids. CDR3: CASSWGRTEAFF. The CDR3 DNA reads as TGTGCCAGCAGTTGGGGTAGGACTGAAGCTTTCTTT.

The CDR3: CASSRRETYEQYF. The CDR3, as DNA: TGTGCCAGCAGCCGTCGGGAAACCTACGAGCAGTACTTC. The chain couples TRBV7-9 to TRBJ2-7; perhaps TRBD2 as D (5 bases). The V gene's germline CDR1 is SEHNR and CDR2 FQNEAQ (reference sequence). This CDR3 has 13 residues. Trimming pared 5 bases from V and 2 bases from J, leaving 10 bases between.

CDR3 loop: CASRREVGYEQYF. The CDR3 region has the DNA TGTGCCAGCAGGAGGGAGGTGGGCTACGAGCAGTACTTC. The V gene is TRBV19, the J gene TRBJ2-7; maybe TRBD2 (6 bases). There are 13 residues in the CDR3. The germline V and J ends were trimmed by 9 bases and 3 bases, with 15 bases remaining between them. Looked up from germline, CDR1 is LNHDA and CDR2 is SQIVND (reference sequence).

The chain employs TRBV5-1 and TRBJ2-2; possible D gene TRBD2, 6 bases. Trimming cost V 1 base and J 6 bases, with 16 bases left between them. The CDR3 spans 16 residues. The V gene's germline CDR1 is SGHRS and CDR2 YFSETQ. The CDR3 region is CASSLLTGDSAGELFF. The CDR3 DNA follows: TGCGCCAGCAGCTTGTTAACGGGAGATAGCGCCGGGGAGCTGTTTTTT.

About this clonotype itself: One junction end disagrees with the germline gene, perhaps due to a read error. The rearrangement links TRBV30 to TRBJ1-2; D ambiguous. The CDR3 is 13 residues long. CDR1 is GTSNPN and CDR2 is SVGIG in the germline V gene (reference sequence). The CDR3 sequence: CAWSLGQNYRYTF. The CDR3 DNA reads TGTGCCTGGAGTTTAGGGCAGAACTATCGCTACACCTTC. The full variable domain, completed using reference TRBV30 and TRBJ1-2, is SQTIHQWPATLVQPVGSPLSLECTVEGTSNPNLYWYRQAAGRGLQLLFYSVGIGQISSEVPQNLSASRPQDRQFILSSKKLLLSDSGFYLCAWSLGQNYRYTFGSGTRLTVV.

V usage is TRBV20-1 and J usage is TRBJ2-5; D may correspond to TRBD1 or TRBD2 (6 bases each). V was cut by 4 bases and J by 5 bases, with 17 bases left in between. The CDR3 is 14 residues long. Germline CDR1 and CDR2: DFQATT and SNEGSKA (reference sequence). The CDR3 region is CSAIAVIRGETQYF. CDR3 nucleotides: TGCAGTGCTATAGCGGTCATTAGGGGGGAGACCCAGTACTTC.

The V call is TRBV5-8, the J call TRBJ2-5, with TRBD1 matching 9 bases. The CDR3 has 14 amino acids. Germline CDR1 reads SGHTS; CDR2 reads YDEGEE. V dropped 5 bases and J dropped 4; count of bases not matched to a gene: 6. DNA for the CDR3: TGTGCCAGCAGTCCGGGACAGGGACGAGAGACCCAGTACTTC. This encodes CASSPGQGRETQYF.

The CDR3 loop reads CASSLQGFTGELFF. The CDR3 region has the DNA TGTGCCAGCAGCTTGCAGGGATTTACCGGGGAGCTGTTTTTT. This rearrangement joins TRBV13 to TRBJ2-2; D is possibly TRBD1 (5 bases). Germline lookup yields CDR1 PRHDT and CDR2 FYEKMQ (reference sequence). There are 14 residues in the CDR3. V was pared by 3 bases and J by 5 bases, with 10 bases between.

The V gene is TRBV27, the J gene TRBJ2-7; a weak D match, TRBD2 (5 bases). The CDR3 sequence is 15 residues long. The germline gives CDR1 MNHEY, CDR2 SMNVEV (reference sequence). V was pared by 1 base and J by 7 bases, with 17 bases between. CDR3 sequence: CASSLWARYGVEQYF. DNA of the CDR3: TGTGCCAGCAGTTTATGGGCCCGCTACGGGGTGGAGCAGTACTTC.

The V and J genes are TRBV29-1 and TRBJ2-3; D gene unclear. V gave up 6 bases and J gave up 2 bases, with 18 bases separating them. The CDR3 extends over 15 amino acids. Germline V gene sequence: CDR1 SQVTM, CDR2 ANQGSEA. CDR3 DNA: TGCAGCGTCGCAGCTACAACGCTGGTCACAGATACGCAGTATTTT. It specifies CSVAATTLVTDTQYF.

This clonotype has more than one count but fewer than ten. The gene calls are TRBV30 and TRBJ2-7, with TRBD2 matching 10 bases. V was pared by 3 bases and J by 8 bases, with 7 bases of the junction left unmatched. The CDR3 sequence is 13 residues long. Per germline, CDR1 GTSNPN and CDR2 SVGIG (reference sequence). The CDR3 DNA is TGTGCCTGGAGACGAACTAGCGGGGAGAAGCAGTACTTC. Protein sequence: CAWRRTSGEKQYF.

This chain joins TRBV29-1 and TRBJ2-7; no clear D gene. The germline CDR1 and CDR2 sequences are SQVTM and ANQGSEA. The V end was cut by 6 bases, the J end by 9 bases, with 12 bases between. The CDR3 length is 10 residues. CDR3 amino acids: CSVETSGQYF. For the CDR3, the DNA is TGCAGCGTGGAGACCTCCGGGCAGTACTTC.

The CDR3 coding sequence is TGTGCCAGCTCAGGAAGCGGGGCTTACGAGCAGTACTTC. Translated: CASSGSGAYEQYF. The rearrangement uses TRBV18 and TRBJ2-7; 7 nucleotides line up with TRBD2. The V gene's germline CDR1 is KGHSH and CDR2 LQKENI. This CDR3 contains 13 residues. The J segment lost 4 bases and the V segment lost 5 bases, leaving 5 bases of the junction unmatched.

This chain links TRBV3-1 with TRBJ2-5, with unresolved D. CDR1 is LGHDT and CDR2 is YNNKEL in the germline V gene (reference sequence). CDR3 size: 14 residues. The V end was cut by 4 bases, the J end by 0 bases, with 9 bases between. This CDR3 is CASSLRKNQETQYF. The CDR3 region has the DNA TGTGCCAGCAGCCTACGAAAAAACCAAGAGACCCAGTACTTC.

This chain connects TRBV5-5 to TRBJ1-3; the D is unclear. This CDR3 spans 17 amino acids. V dropped 4 bases and J dropped 4 bases, with 21 bases sitting between them. Germline CDR1 SGHKS, CDR2 YYEKEE (reference sequence). CDR3: CASSGGITKGLGNTIYF. As DNA, the CDR3 is TGTGCCAGCAGCGGAGGGATAACGAAGGGTCTCGGAAACACCATATATTTT. Together with reference TRBV5-5 and TRBJ1-3, the CDR3 gives the full variable domain: DAGVTQSPTHLIKTRGQQVTLRCSPISGHKSVSWYQQVLGQGPQFIFQYYEKEERGRGNFPDRFSARQFPNYSSELNVNALLLGDSALYLCASSGGITKGLGNTIYFGEGSWLTVV.

This chain connects TRBV30 to TRBJ1-1; the match to TRBD1 covers 7 bases. The CDR3 has 13 residues. Germline V CDR1 and CDR2: GTSNPN, SVGIG (reference sequence). Unmatched junction bases numbered 4, after V lost 3 bases and J lost 3 bases. CDR3 DNA sequence: TGTGCCTGGAGCAGACAGGGATACACTGAAGCTTTCTTT. Translated, it gives CAWSRQGYTEAFF. The entire variable domain, with the rest obtained from reference TRBV30 and TRBJ1-1, is as follows: SQTIHQWPATLVQPVGSPLSLECTVEGTSNPNLYWYRQAAGRGLQLLFYSVGIGQISSEVPQNLSASRPQDRQFILSSKKLLLSDSGFYLCAWSRQGYTEAFFGQGTRLTVV.

This chain connects TRBV7-9 to TRBJ2-7, with 10 bases aligning to TRBD2. From germline, CDR1 is SEHNR and CDR2 FQNEAQ (reference sequence). The CDR3 covers 15 residues. Trimming took 6 bases from V and 3 from J; bases not matched to a gene: 8. The CDR3 DNA is TGTGCCAGCAGACCTACCAGCGGGAGGGGCTACGAGCAGTACTTC. It specifies CASRPTSGRGYEQYF.

This clonotype showed up just once. The chain joins TRBV29-1 to TRBJ2-7, with 10 bases matching TRBD2. Germline assignment: CDR1 SQVTM and CDR2 ANQGSEA. This CDR3 comprises 15 residues. V shed 2 bases and J 6 bases; nucleotides not matched to a gene: 10. The CDR3 bases are TGCAGCGTTGAACAGGGATCTAGCGGGAGTGTCGAGCAGTACTTC. It codes for CSVEQGSSGSVEQYF.

The V call is TRBV7-9, the J call TRBJ2-2, with D maybe TRBD2 (6 bases). V lost 3 bases and J lost 4, with 12 bases in between. CDR3 length: 15 amino acids. Germline V gene lookup returns CDR1 SEHNR and CDR2 FQNEAQ (reference sequence). The CDR3 reads CASSLGGTGTGELFF. CDR3 in DNA: TGTGCCAGCAGCTTGGGCGGGACGGGCACCGGGGAGCTGTTTTTT.

V and J are TRBV3-1 and TRBJ1-1, with TRBD1 as a possible D gene (5 bases). Trimming pared 3 bases from V and 2 bases from J, leaving 10 bases between. The CDR3 is made up of 14 amino acids. Germline V lookup: CDR1 LGHDT, CDR2 YNNKEL (reference sequence). In DNA form, the CDR3 reads TGTGCCAGCAGCCATCAGGGACTAAACACTGAAGCTTTCTTT. Its protein is CASSHQGLNTEAFF. Based on the CDR3 plus reference TRBV3-1 and TRBJ1-1, the full variable domain is DTAVSQTPKYLVTQMGNDKSIKCEQNLGHDTMYWYKQDSKKFLKIMFSYNNKELIINETVPNRFSPKSPDKAHLNLHINSLELGDSAVYFCASSHQGLNTEAFFGQGTRLTVV.

The rearrangement uses TRBV19 and TRBJ1-1, with no clear D. This CDR3 contains 13 residues. The V and J ends lost 4 bases and 0 bases respectively, with 6 bases between them. In germline, CDR1 is LNHDA, CDR2 SQIVND (reference sequence). The CDR3 protein is CASSKTLNTEAFF. CDR3 DNA: TGTGCCAGTAGTAAGACTTTGAACACTGAAGCTTTCTTT.

The chain carries TRBV4-2 and TRBJ1-1; unclear D gene. The CDR3 is 12 amino acids. V was clipped by 4 bases and J by 2 bases, with 5 bases between them. The V gene's germline CDR1 is LGHNA and CDR2 YNFKEQ. CDR3 nucleotide sequence: TGTGCCAGCAGCCGTTCCAACACTGAAGCTTTCTTT. This translates into CASSRSNTEAFF.

This chain uses TRBV3-1 with TRBJ2-1; 10 bases are a match to TRBD1. The CDR3 is 16 residues long. Germline V gives CDR1 LGHDT, CDR2 YNNKEL (reference sequence). Trimming at V came to 0 bases and at J to 7 bases, leaving 6 bases not matched to a gene. In DNA form, the CDR3 reads TGTGCCAGCAGCCAAGACCCGGGACAGGGGAAGAATGAGCAGTTCTTC. Translation gives CASSQDPGQGKNEQFF.

The chain carries TRBV27 and TRBJ2-1; TRBD1 is a possible D gene (6 bases). V lost 4 bases to trimming and J lost 6 bases, with 19 bases between them. This CDR3 has 16 residues. Germline values: CDR1 MNHEY, CDR2 SMNVEV (reference sequence). CDR3 sequence: CASSYLPGQGTNEQFF. CDR3 coding DNA: TGTGCCAGCAGTTACCTCCCGGGACAAGGGACCAATGAGCAGTTCTTC.

This chain's CDR3 is CASSQGQGGTEAFF. The CDR3 DNA sequence: TGTGCCAGCAGCCAGGGACAGGGGGGCACTGAAGCTTTCTTT. The chain couples TRBV3-1 to TRBJ1-1, with 11 bases aligning to TRBD1. The CDR3 has 14 amino acids. V trimming: 3 bases; J trimming: 4 bases; junction bases outside the gene matches: 1. Germline V CDR1 and CDR2: LGHDT, YNNKEL (reference sequence).